Listed below are T cell receptor beta chains from one sample, sequenced in a study of shared clonotypes between healthy human individuals. This table comes from immunoSEQ multiplex PCR, and its TCRdb copy is limited to in-frame clones, with some not included. The sample comprises about 2.1 million clones, 93% of which are singletons, and approximately 1.6% rests with the top ten. Sequenced input: naive CD8+ T cells from PBMCs. Source of these receptors: a young man in good health. Some clones in this sample may be carry-over from other donors' samples. CDR3s include the opening cysteine and the closing phenylalanine or tryptophan. A D gene is named only where the DNA matches it firmly. Clone sizes are given selectively: once, few, many, or a class where the clone is expanded.

V: TRBV6-6
D: .
size: .
J: TRBJ2-7
length: 13
CDR3: CASSWDPEDEQYF
DNA: TGTGCCAGCAGTTGGGACCCCGAGGACGAGCAGTACTTC

V: TRBV27
D: .
size: .
J: TRBJ2-3
length: 17
CDR3: CASSRGLAWFSTDTQYF
DNA: TGTGCCAGCAGTCGCGGGCTAGCGTGGTTTAGCACAGATACGCAGTATTTT

V: TRBV19
D: .
size: .
J: TRBJ2-1
length: 17
CDR3: CASSMAIGLGSYNEQFF
DNA: TGTGCCAGTAGTATGGCCATCGGGCTAGGGTCCTACAATGAGCAGTTCTTC

V: TRBV6-7
D: TRBD2
size: .
J: TRBJ2-2
length: 18
CDR3: CASSYLLAGGPDTGELFF
DNA: TGTGCCAGCAGCTACCTTCTAGCGGGAGGGCCCGACACCGGGGAGCTGTTTTTT

V: TRBV10-3
D: .
size: .
J: TRBJ1-1
length: 18
CDR3: CAINQNREALGMNTEAFF
DNA: TGTGCCATCAACCAAAACAGGGAGGCCCTTGGGATGAACACTGAAGCTTTCTTT

V: TRBV5-1
D: .
size: .
J: TRBJ2-5
length: 15
CDR3: CATSPREIGQETQYF
DNA: TGCGCCACCTCCCCGAGGGAGATAGGCCAAGAGACCCAGTACTTC

V: TRBV29-1
D: .
size: .
J: TRBJ2-5
length: 15
CDR3: CSVERRGDLQETQYF
DNA: TGCAGCGTTGAAAGAAGGGGAGACCTCCAAGAGACCCAGTACTTC

V: TRBV29-1
D: TRBD1
size: .
J: TRBJ1-2
length: 17
CDR3: CSSDEGMTGGKDYGYTF
DNA: TGCAGCTCGGACGAGGGTATGACAGGGGGCAAGGACTATGGCTACACCTTC

V: TRBV9
D: TRBD1
size: .
J: TRBJ1-2
length: 14
CDR3: CASRGQAINYGYTF
DNA: TGTGCCAGCAGGGGACAGGCTATTAACTATGGCTACACCTTC

V: TRBV19
D: .
size: .
J: TRBJ2-7
length: 15
CDR3: CASSEAGDFSYEQYF
DNA: TGTGCCAGTAGTGAAGCAGGGGATTTCTCCTACGAGCAGTACTTC

V: TRBV4-1
D: TRBD2
size: .
J: TRBJ2-7
length: 17
CDR3: CASSLYGTSGRAYEQYF
DNA: TGCGCCAGCAGCCTATATGGGACTAGCGGGAGGGCCTACGAGCAGTACTTC

V: TRBV5-5
D: .
size: .
J: TRBJ2-7
length: 15
CDR3: CASSFIGGGNYEQYF
DNA: TGTGCCAGCAGCTTTATAGGGGGAGGGAACTACGAGCAGTACTTC

V: TRBV5-1
D: .
size: .
J: TRBJ2-7
length: 13
CDR3: CASSLRGNYEQYF
DNA: TGCGCCAGCAGCTTGCGGGGCAACTACGAGCAGTACTTC

V: TRBV7-2
D: .
size: once
J: TRBJ2-7
length: 15
CDR3: CASSLTNWGDYEQYF
DNA: TGTGCCAGCAGCCTCACTAACTGGGGGGACTACGAGCAGTACTTC

V: TRBV14
D: .
size: once
J: TRBJ1-2
length: 14
CDR3: CASSHRGDYYGYTF
DNA: TGTGCCAGCAGCCACAGGGGCGACTACTATGGCTACACCTTC

V: TRBV28
D: TRBD2
size: .
J: TRBJ2-3
length: 17
CDR3: CASSSRTGTSDTDTQYF
DNA: TGTGCCAGCAGCTCTCGGACCGGGACTAGCGACACAGATACGCAGTATTTT

V: TRBV9
D: TRBD2
size: once
J: TRBJ2-3
length: 16
CDR3: CASSAGLAVIGDTQYF
DNA: TGTGCCAGCAGCGCGGGACTAGCGGTGATTGGAGATACGCAGTATTTT

V: TRBV21-1
D: .
size: .
J: TRBJ1-4
length: 17
CDR3: CASSNRGGAKRNEKLFF
DNA: TGTGCCAGCAGCAACAGGGGCGGGGCAAAGCGTAATGAAAAACTGTTTTTT

V: TRBV10-3
D: .
size: .
J: TRBJ2-2
length: 17
CDR3: CAISESPLTVNTGELFF
DNA: TGTGCCATCAGTGAGTCACCCTTGACAGTAAACACCGGGGAGCTGTTTTTT

V: TRBV6-5
D: .
size: .
J: TRBJ2-2
length: 14
CDR3: CASSYGLNTGELFF
DNA: TGTGCCAGCAGTTACGGCCTCAACACCGGGGAGCTGTTTTTT

V: TRBV12-5
D: .
size: .
J: TRBJ1-1
length: 13
CDR3: CASGLSMNTEAFF
DNA: TGTGCTAGTGGTTTGAGCATGAACACTGAAGCTTTCTTT

V: TRBV29-1
D: .
size: .
J: TRBJ1-2
length: 13
CDR3: CSVESGQNYGYTF
DNA: TGCAGCGTTGAATCCGGACAGAACTATGGCTACACCTTC

V: TRBV6-5
D: .
size: .
J: TRBJ2-7
length: 13
CDR3: CASSYPPSDEQYF
DNA: TGTGCCAGCAGTTACCCGCCCTCGGACGAGCAGTACTTC

V: TRBV2
D: .
size: .
J: TRBJ1-5
length: 16
CDR3: CASRAPVGEWNQPQHF
DNA: TGTGCCAGCAGGGCCCCAGTAGGGGAATGGAATCAGCCCCAGCATTTT

V: TRBV9
D: .
size: .
J: TRBJ1-1
length: 13
CDR3: CASSGSGATEAFF
DNA: TGTGCCAGCAGCGGATCAGGGGCCACTGAAGCTTTCTTT

V: TRBV6-5
D: TRBD1
size: .
J: TRBJ1-1
length: 15
CDR3: CASSSPRQGRAEAFF
DNA: TGTGCCAGCAGTTCGCCGCGACAGGGCCGAGCTGAAGCTTTCTTT

V: TRBV5-1
D: TRBD1
size: .
J: TRBJ2-7
length: 16
CDR3: CASSFNGQGILYEQYF
DNA: TGCGCCAGCAGCTTTAACGGACAGGGGATTTTGTACGAGCAGTACTTC

V: TRBV25-1
D: .
size: .
J: TRBJ2-1
length: 16
CDR3: CASSSHPTGPYNEQFF
DNA: TGTGCCAGCAGTAGCCATCCTACCGGGCCCTACAATGAGCAGTTCTTC

V: TRBV9
D: TRBD1
size: .
J: TRBJ2-5
length: 14
CDR3: CASSEDRGKETQYF
DNA: TGTGCCAGCAGCGAGGACAGGGGGAAAGAGACCCAGTACTTC

V: TRBV10-3
D: .
size: .
J: TRBJ2-3
length: 19
CDR3: CAISESFIVVQGSTDTQYF
DNA: TGTGCCATCAGTGAGTCATTTATAGTGGTTCAGGGGTCAACAGATACGCAGTATTTT

V: TRBV9
D: TRBD2
size: .
J: TRBJ2-2
length: 15
CDR3: CASSVLAGGAWGLFF
DNA: TGTGCCAGCAGCGTCTTAGCGGGAGGGGCGTGGGGGCTGTTTTTT

V: TRBV7-9
D: .
size: .
J: TRBJ1-2
length: 14
CDR3: CASSLEGFNYGYTF
DNA: TGTGCCAGCAGCTTAGAGGGTTTTAACTATGGCTACACCTTC

V: TRBV29-1
D: TRBD2
size: .
J: TRBJ2-1
length: 16
CDR3: CSVEGLAEFNYNEQFF
DNA: TGCAGCGTTGAAGGACTAGCGGAATTTAACTACAATGAGCAGTTCTTC

V: TRBV9
D: .
size: .
J: TRBJ2-7
length: 10
CDR3: CASSVYEQYF
DNA: TGTGCCAGCAGCGTCTACGAGCAGTACTTC

V: TRBV27
D: .
size: .
J: TRBJ2-7
length: 15
CDR3: CASSWGGRLFYEQYF
DNA: TGTGCCAGCAGTTGGGGCGGGCGGCTCTTCTACGAGCAGTACTTC

V: TRBV19
D: .
size: once
J: TRBJ2-5
length: 13
CDR3: CASSTHRDETQYF
DNA: TGTGCCAGTAGTACTCACAGGGATGAGACCCAGTACTTC

V: TRBV6-5
D: .
size: once
J: TRBJ2-7
length: 14
CDR3: CASSYSEGAYEQYF
DNA: TGTGCCAGCAGTTACTCGGAAGGGGCCTACGAGCAGTACTTC

V: TRBV5-8
D: TRBD2
size: once
J: TRBJ2-3
length: 15
CDR3: CASRPSGISTDTQYF
DNA: TGTGCCAGCAGGCCTAGCGGGATTAGCACAGATACGCAGTATTTT

V: TRBV6-5
D: TRBD2
size: .
J: TRBJ2-1
length: 15
CDR3: CASSRLAEASNEQFF
DNA: TGTGCCAGCAGTAGACTAGCGGAGGCCTCCAATGAGCAGTTCTTC

V: TRBV6-5
D: .
size: .
J: TRBJ2-2
length: 16
CDR3: CASSFLTGSGTGELFF
DNA: TGTGCCAGCAGTTTCCTAACAGGGAGTGGCACCGGGGAGCTGTTTTTT

V: TRBV9
D: .
size: once
J: TRBJ1-4
length: 14
CDR3: CASSVGGEDEKLFF
DNA: TGTGCCAGCAGCGTAGGAGGGGAGGATGAAAAACTGTTTTTT